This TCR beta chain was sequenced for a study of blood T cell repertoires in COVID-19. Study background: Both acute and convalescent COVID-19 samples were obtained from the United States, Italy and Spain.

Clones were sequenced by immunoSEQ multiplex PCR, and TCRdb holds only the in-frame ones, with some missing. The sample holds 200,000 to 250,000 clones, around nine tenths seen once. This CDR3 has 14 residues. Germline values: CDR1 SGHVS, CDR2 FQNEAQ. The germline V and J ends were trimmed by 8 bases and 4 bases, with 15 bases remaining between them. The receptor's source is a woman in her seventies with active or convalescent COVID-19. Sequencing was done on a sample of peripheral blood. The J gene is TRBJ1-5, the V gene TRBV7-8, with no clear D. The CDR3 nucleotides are TGTGCCAGCGGGTCAGTCCCGAGGAATCAGCCCCAGCATTTT. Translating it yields CASGSVPRNQPQHF.